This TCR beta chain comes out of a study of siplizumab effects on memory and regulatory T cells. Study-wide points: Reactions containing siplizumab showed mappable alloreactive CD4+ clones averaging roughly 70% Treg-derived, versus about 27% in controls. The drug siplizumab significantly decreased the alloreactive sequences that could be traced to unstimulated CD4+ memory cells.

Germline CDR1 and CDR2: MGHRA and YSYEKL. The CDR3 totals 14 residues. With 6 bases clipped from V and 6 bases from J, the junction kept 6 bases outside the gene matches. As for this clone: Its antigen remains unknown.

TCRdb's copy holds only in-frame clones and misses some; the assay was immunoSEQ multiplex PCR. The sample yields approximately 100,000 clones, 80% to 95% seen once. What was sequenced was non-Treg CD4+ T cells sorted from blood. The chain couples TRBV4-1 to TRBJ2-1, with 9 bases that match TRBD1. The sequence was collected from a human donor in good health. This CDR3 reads CASRRTGDGNEQFF. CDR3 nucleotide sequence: TGCGCCAGCAGGCGGACAGGGGATGGCAATGAGCAGTTCTTC.